The 4 T cell receptor beta chains given below trace back to one sample, sequenced in a study of T cell repertoires in ileal Crohn's disease. Using immunoSEQ multiplex PCR, the repertoire was profiled, and TCRdb retains in-frame clones only, with some absent. The data show fewer than 4,500 clones, 69% seen once. Input material: ileal tissue. Receptors originate from an adult with Crohn's disease.

This rearrangement joins TRBV11-2 to TRBJ1-2; D ambiguous. Germline CDR1 is SGHAT and CDR2 is FQNNGV. Trimming took off 5 bases at V and 1 base at J, with 14 bases between the two ends. The CDR3 runs to 15 residues. The CDR3 loop reads CASSPTFGGNYGYTF. The DNA of the CDR3 is TGTGCCAGCAGCCCTACGTTTGGTGGTAACTATGGCTACACCTTC.

The table lists this clone with a few counts. This chain connects TRBV6-6 to TRBJ2-7; TRBD1 is a possible D gene (6 bases). Trimming left V 5 bases short and J 4 bases short, with 21 bases between. Germline CDR1 and CDR2: MNHNY and SVGAGI (reference sequence). The CDR3 is 16 residues long. CDR3 in DNA: TGTGCCAGCAGTAACCAACAGGGAGACATTTCGTACGAGCAGTACTTC. This encodes CASSNQQGDISYEQYF.

Comment on this clone: Other DNA sequences of this sample code for an identical CDR3. The V gene is TRBV6-5, the J gene TRBJ1-2, with a possible D match to TRBD1 (6 bases). Trimming stripped 8 bases from V and 8 bases from J, with 18 bases between. The CDR3 is 13 residues long. The germline V gene has CDR1 MNHEY and CDR2 SVGAGI. The CDR3 DNA reads TGTGCCAGCGGATTGTCGGGGGGCCGGGGCTACACCTTC. Encoded protein: CASGLSGGRGYTF.

The chain combines TRBV2 with TRBJ2-1, with 11 positions matching TRBD2. CDR1 and CDR2 (germline): SNHLY, FYNNEI. Losses at the gene ends were 5 bases for V and 9 bases for J; bases not matched to a gene: 15. The CDR3 covers 17 residues. The CDR3 region has the DNA TGTGCCAGCAGTCATACCATAGCGGGGGGGCTAAGGAGTGAGCAGTTCTTC. Translated: CASSHTIAGGLRSEQFF.